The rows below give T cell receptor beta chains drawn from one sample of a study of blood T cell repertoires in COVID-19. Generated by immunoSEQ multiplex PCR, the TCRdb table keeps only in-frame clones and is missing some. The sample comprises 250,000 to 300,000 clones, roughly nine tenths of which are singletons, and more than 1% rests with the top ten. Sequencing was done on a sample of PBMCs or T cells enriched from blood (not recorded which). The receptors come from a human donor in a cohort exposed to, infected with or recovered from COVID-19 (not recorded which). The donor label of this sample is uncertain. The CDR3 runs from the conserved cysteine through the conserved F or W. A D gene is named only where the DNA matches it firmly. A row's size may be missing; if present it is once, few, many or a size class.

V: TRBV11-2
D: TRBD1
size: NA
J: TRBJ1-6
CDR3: CASSTTGNSPLHF
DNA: TGTGCCAGCAGCACGACAGGGAATTCACCCCTCCACTTT

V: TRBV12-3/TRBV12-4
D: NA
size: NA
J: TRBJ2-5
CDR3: CASSLNRDETQYF
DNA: TGTGCCAGCAGTTTAAACAGGGATGAGACCCAGTACTTC

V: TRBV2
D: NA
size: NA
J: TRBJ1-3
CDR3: CASGNRSFFSGNTIYF
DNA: TGTGCCAGCGGGAACAGGAGCTTTTTCTCTGGAAACACCATATATTTT

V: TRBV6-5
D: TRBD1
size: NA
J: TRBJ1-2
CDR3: CASSRTGIGYTF
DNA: TGTGCCAGCAGCCGGACAGGAATAGGCTACACCTTC

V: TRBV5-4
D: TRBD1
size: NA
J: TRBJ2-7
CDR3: CASSSQGADLTYEQYF
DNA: TGTGCCAGCAGCTCACAGGGGGCGGACTTAACCTACGAGCAGTACTTC

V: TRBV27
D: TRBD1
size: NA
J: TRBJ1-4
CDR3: CASSKQGAYEKLFF
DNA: TGTGCCAGCAGTAAACAGGGGGCGTATGAAAAACTGTTTTTT

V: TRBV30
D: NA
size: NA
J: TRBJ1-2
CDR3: CAWSSSYNYGYTF
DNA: TGTGCCTGGAGTTCTTCGTATAACTATGGCTACACCTTC

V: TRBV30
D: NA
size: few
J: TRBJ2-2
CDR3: CAWSVRDTGELFF
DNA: TGTGCCTGGAGTGTGCGGGACACCGGGGAGCTGTTTTTT

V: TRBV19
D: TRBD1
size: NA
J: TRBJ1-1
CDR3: CASTITTGAVNTEAFF
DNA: TGTGCCAGTACCATTACGACAGGGGCCGTTAACACTGAAGCTTTCTTT

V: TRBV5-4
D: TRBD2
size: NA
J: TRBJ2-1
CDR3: CASSQRGGGNEQFF
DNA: TGTGCCAGCAGCCAGCGGGGCGGGGGTAATGAGCAGTTCTTC

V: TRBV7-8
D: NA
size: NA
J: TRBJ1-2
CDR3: CASSLSRQNYGYTF
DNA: TGTGCCAGCAGCTTAAGTCGACAAAACTATGGCTACACCTTC

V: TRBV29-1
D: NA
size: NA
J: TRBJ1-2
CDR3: CSVEPREGGYGYTF
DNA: TGCAGCGTTGAGCCTCGGGAGGGAGGGTATGGCTACACCTTC

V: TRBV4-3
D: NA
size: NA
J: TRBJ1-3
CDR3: CASSHDPGSPGNTIYF
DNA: TGCGCCAGCAGCCATGACCCGGGATCCCCAGGAAACACCATATATTTT

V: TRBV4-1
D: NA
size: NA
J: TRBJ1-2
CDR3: CASSQDRGSGYGYTF
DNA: TGCGCCAGCAGCCAAGACAGGGGTTCTGGATATGGCTACACCTTC

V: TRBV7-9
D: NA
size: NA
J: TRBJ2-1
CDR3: CASSLGNNEQFF
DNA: TGTGCCAGCAGCTTAGGTAACAATGAGCAGTTCTTC

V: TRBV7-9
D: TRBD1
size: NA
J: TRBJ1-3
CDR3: CASSFGQGVHSYGNTIYF
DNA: TGTGCCAGCAGCTTTGGACAGGGGGTTCATTCGTATGGAAACACCATATATTTT

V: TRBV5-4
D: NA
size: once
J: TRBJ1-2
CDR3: CASSPPNLLGSKDGYTF
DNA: TGTGCCAGCAGCCCCCCCAACCTCTTGGGTAGCAAGGATGGCTACACCTTC

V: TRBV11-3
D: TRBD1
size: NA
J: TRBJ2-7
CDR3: CASSLRTGSSYEQYF
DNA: TGTGCCAGCAGCTTAAGGACAGGGAGCTCCTACGAGCAGTACTTC

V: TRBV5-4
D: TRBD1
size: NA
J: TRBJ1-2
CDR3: CASSYDPGQGVVGYTF
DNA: TGTGCCAGCAGCTACGACCCGGGACAGGGGGTGGTCGGCTACACCTTC

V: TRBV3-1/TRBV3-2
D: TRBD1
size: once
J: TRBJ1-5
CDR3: CASSQGQGNQPQHF
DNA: TGTGCCAGCAGCCAAGGACAGGGGAATCAGCCCCAGCATTTT

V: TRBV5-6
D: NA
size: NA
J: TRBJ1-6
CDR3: CASSPWGGPYNSPLHF
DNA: TGTGCCAGCAGCCCTTGGGGGGGGCCCTATAATTCACCCCTCCACTTT

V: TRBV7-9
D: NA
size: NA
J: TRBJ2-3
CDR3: CASSPQEVTDTQYF
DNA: TGTGCCAGCAGCCCCCAAGAGGTAACAGATACGCAGTATTTT

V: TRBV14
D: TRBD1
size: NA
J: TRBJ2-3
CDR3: CASSQIGGPTDTQYF
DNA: TGTGCCAGCAGCCAAATAGGGGGCCCCACAGATACGCAGTATTTT

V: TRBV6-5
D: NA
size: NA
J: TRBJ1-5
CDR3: CASSHGGNQPQHF
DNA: TGTGCCAGCAGTCACGGGGGGAATCAGCCCCAGCATTTT

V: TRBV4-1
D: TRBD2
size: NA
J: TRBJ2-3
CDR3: CASSQGLAGGLTDTQYF
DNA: TGCGCCAGCAGCCAGGGACTAGCGGGGGGGCTGACAGATACGCAGTATTTT

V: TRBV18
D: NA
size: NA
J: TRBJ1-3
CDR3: CASSPQTGSGNTIYF
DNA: TGTGCCAGCTCACCACAGACAGGCTCTGGAAACACCATATATTTT

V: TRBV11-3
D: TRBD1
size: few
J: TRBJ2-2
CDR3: CASSPGTGNTGELFF
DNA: TGTGCCAGCAGCCCCGGGACAGGGAACACCGGGGAGCTGTTTTTT

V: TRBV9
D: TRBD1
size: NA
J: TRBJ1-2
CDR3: CASSVMTGVYGYTF
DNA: TGTGCCAGCAGCGTAATGACAGGGGTTTATGGCTACACCTTC

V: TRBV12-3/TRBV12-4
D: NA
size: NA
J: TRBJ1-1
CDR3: CASTRYTEAFF
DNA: TGTGCCAGCACCAGGTACACTGAAGCTTTCTTT

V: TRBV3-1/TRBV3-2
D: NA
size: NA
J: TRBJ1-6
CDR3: CASSQDPGGNSPLHF
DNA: TGTGCCAGCAGCCAAGATCCGGGAGGGAATTCACCCCTCCACTTT

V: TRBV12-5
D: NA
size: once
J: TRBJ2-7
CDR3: CASGLEQGSEGEQYF
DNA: TGTGCTAGTGGTTTGGAACAGGGATCCGAGGGGGAGCAGTACTTC

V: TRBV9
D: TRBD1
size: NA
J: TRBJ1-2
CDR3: CASSVGNRGNYGYTF
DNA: TGTGCCAGCAGCGTAGGGAACAGGGGCAACTATGGCTACACCTTC